This passage covers 30 T cell receptor beta chains from one sample sequenced in a study of blood T cell repertoires in COVID-19. Sequenced by immunoSEQ multiplex PCR; TCRdb stores in-frame clones only, minus some. Among 150,000 to 200,000 clones, around nine tenths were seen once, and the ten largest hold 0.5% to 0.6%. The specimen was peripheral blood. The origin of the receptors is a man aged 45-65 years with acute or convalescent COVID-19.

On this clone itself: Because the CDR3's place on the DNA is in doubt, the DNA is left out and the CDR3 is given as listed by TCRdb. V and J are TRBV28 and TRBJ1-1. Including both end residues, the CDR3 is 14 amino acids long. From germline, CDR1 is MDHEN and CDR2 SYDVKM. CDR3 loop: CASSSSGGGTEAFF.

A single count supports this clone. This chain joins TRBV7-2 and TRBJ1-1; D is ambiguous. CDR1 SGHTA and CDR2 FQGNSA come from the germline V gene. CDR3 length: 13 residues. Trimming shortened V by 1 base and J by 2 bases, and 5 bases separated the two germline ends. Here the CDR3 reads CASSLEQNTEAFF. In nucleotides, the CDR3 is TGTGCCAGCAGCTTAGAGCAAAACACTGAAGCTTTCTTT.

The chain is built from TRBV5-1 and TRBJ2-1; D is perhaps TRBD2 (6 bases). Germline loops: CDR1 SGHRS, CDR2 YFSETQ. With 2 bases removed from V and 7 bases from J, the gap between germline ends came to 10 bases. The length of the CDR3 is 13 residues. CDR3 in DNA: TGCGCCAGCAGCTTCGGGACTCCTAATGAGCAGTTCTTC. This codes for CASSFGTPNEQFF. The full variable domain, with the rest looked up from reference TRBV5-1 and TRBJ2-1, is KAGVTQTPRYLIKTRGQQVTLSCSPISGHRSVSWYQQTPGQGLQFLFEYFSETQRNKGNFPGRFSGRQFSNSRSEMNVSTLELGDSALYLCASSFGTPNEQFFGPGTRLTVL.

V is TRBV27 and J is TRBJ1-5; 7 bases are shared with TRBD1. The CDR3 is made up of 15 amino acids. CDR1 and CDR2 (germline): MNHEY, SMNVEV (reference sequence). V gave up 6 bases and J gave up 7 bases; unmatched junction bases: 12. Written as DNA, the CDR3 is TGTGCCAGCAGAAAAATGACAGGGATGGGGCAGCCCCAGCATTTT. Protein product: CASRKMTGMGQPQHF.

This sequence joins TRBV13 and TRBJ2-1; 9 nucleotides match TRBD2. V dropped 4 bases and J dropped 7; count of bases not matched to a gene: 8. CDR1 and CDR2 from the germline V gene are PRHDT and FYEKMQ (reference sequence). This CDR3 is 15 amino acids long. The CDR3 DNA follows: TGTGCCAGCAGCTCCCAGCGGGAGGCACTTAATGAGCAGTTCTTC. As protein: CASSSQREALNEQFF.

The rearrangement uses TRBV19 and TRBJ1-6; D might be TRBD1 (6 bases). The CDR3 runs to 16 residues. V lost 3 bases and J 7 bases, leaving 16 bases between the germline ends. CDR1 is LNHDA, CDR2 SQIVND, per germline (reference sequence). CDR3 loop: CASSMPSAGANSPLHF. In DNA form, the CDR3 reads TGTGCCAGTAGTATGCCCTCCGCAGGGGCGAATTCACCCCTCCACTTT.

This rearrangement joins TRBV5-1 to TRBJ1-1; D perhaps matches TRBD1 (5 bases). The CDR3 runs to 14 residues. Germline V gene data show CDR1 as SGHRS and CDR2 as YFSETQ. Trimming took 0 bases from V and 8 from J, leaving 14 bases between them. The CDR3 DNA follows: TGCGCCAGCAGCTTGGTGGCAGGGCAGAGCGAAGCTTTCTTT. Protein product: CASSLVAGQSEAFF. Variable domain in full (rest from reference TRBV5-1 and TRBJ1-1): KAGVTQTPRYLIKTRGQQVTLSCSPISGHRSVSWYQQTPGQGLQFLFEYFSETQRNKGNFPGRFSGRQFSNSRSEMNVSTLELGDSALYLCASSLVAGQSEAFFGQGTRLTVV.

The CDR3 reads CASSVGGARETQYF. Here the CDR3 DNA reads TGTGCCAGCAGTGTTGGGGGGGCCCGTGAGACCCAGTACTTC. The V and J genes are TRBV6-2 or TRBV6-3 and TRBJ2-5; D is possibly TRBD2 (7 bases). The CDR3 is 14 residues long. Germline V gene lookup returns CDR1 MNHEY and CDR2 SVGEGT. V lost 5 bases to trimming and J lost 5 bases, with 15 bases between them.

V and J are TRBV2 and TRBJ2-3, with 7 bases identical to TRBD1. Germline trimming cut 4 bases from V and 2 bases from J; bases unmatched to any gene: 9. Germline CDR1 is SNHLY and CDR2 is FYNNEI. CDR3 length: 16 residues. CDR3 nucleotides: TGTGCCAGCAGTGTAGTCGGGACAGAACTCACAGATACGCAGTATTTT. Residues: CASSVVGTELTDTQYF.

This clone was detected only a few times. The chain carries TRBV18 and TRBJ1-2; TRBD1 matches 8 bases. Trimming took 4 bases from V and 6 from J; bases not matched to a gene: 7. The germline CDR1 and CDR2 sequences are KGHSH and LQKENI. This CDR3 is 14 amino acids long. The CDR3 is CASSLRQGMDGYTF. The CDR3, as DNA: TGTGCCAGCTCACTTAGACAGGGGATGGATGGCTACACCTTC.

The genes are TRBV15 and TRBJ1-5, with D maybe TRBD1 (5 bases). CDR1 and CDR2 (germline): LNHNV, YYDKDF (reference sequence). V lost 6 bases, J lost 0 bases, and 18 bases lay in between. The CDR3 runs to 17 residues. The CDR3 region is CATRDQGGHYSNQPQHF. The CDR3 DNA is TGTGCCACCAGGGACCAGGGAGGCCATTATAGCAATCAGCCCCAGCATTTT.

The table lists this clone with a count of one. This sequence joins TRBV6-2 or TRBV6-3 and TRBJ1-5, with D perhaps matching TRBD1 (5 bases). The CDR3 runs 14 residues. Germline values: CDR1 MNHEY, CDR2 SVGEGT. V was shortened by 2 bases and J by 3 bases, with 8 bases between the two germline ends. The CDR3 loop reads CASSYGRANQPQHF. CDR3 nucleotide sequence: TGTGCCAGCAGTTACGGCAGGGCCAATCAGCCCCAGCATTTT.

This chain connects TRBV4-2 to TRBJ2-2; D is undetermined. V was clipped by 1 base and J by 5 bases, with 8 bases between them. Germline CDR1 LGHNA, CDR2 YNFKEQ. The CDR3 length is 14 residues. The CDR3 DNA is TGTGCCAGCAGCCAAGTCCCACAGACCGGGGAGCTGTTTTTT. Amino acids: CASSQVPQTGELFF.

This clone was observed a handful of times. This chain links TRBV7-3 with TRBJ2-2; D is perhaps TRBD1 (6 bases). CDR1 is SGHTA, CDR2 FQGTGA, per germline. Trimming removed 3 bases from V and 3 bases from J, with 8 bases in between. The CDR3 sequence is 14 residues long. The CDR3 DNA reads TGTGCCAGCAGCTTTAAGGGGGACACCGGGGAGCTGTTTTTT. It is translated as CASSFKGDTGELFF.

The CDR3 nucleotides read TGCGCCAGCAGCCGCCAGACAGTCGGGAACACCGGGGAGCTGTTTTTT. Protein product: CASSRQTVGNTGELFF. This chain connects TRBV5-1 to TRBJ2-2; D is perhaps TRBD1 (5 bases). V was shortened by 4 bases and J by 1 base, with 14 bases between the two germline ends. CDR1 SGHRS and CDR2 YFSETQ come from the germline V gene. CDR3 length equals 16 residues.

The J gene is TRBJ2-3, the V gene TRBV25-1; maybe TRBD1 (5 bases). The germline gives CDR1 MGHDK, CDR2 SYGVNS. Trimming removed 4 bases at V and 10 bases at J, with 9 bases between. The CDR3 runs 11 residues. Here the CDR3 reads CASSVRASQYF. CDR3 coding DNA: TGTGCCAGCAGTGTCAGGGCTTCGCAGTATTTT.

V gene TRBV5-1 combines with J gene TRBJ2-5; tentatively, D is TRBD1 (6 bases). The CDR3 covers 15 residues. Germline V gene lookup returns CDR1 SGHRS and CDR2 YFSETQ. The V gene lost 2 bases and the J gene lost 5 bases, with 16 bases spanning the gap. The DNA of the CDR3 is TGCGCCAGCAGCTTCCGTGGGGGCGATAGGGAGACCCAGTACTTC. Residues: CASSFRGGDRETQYF.

The genes are TRBV29-1 and TRBJ2-5; TRBD2 might be the D (5 bases). This CDR3 region has 13 residues. V was trimmed by 1 base and J by 4 bases, leaving 10 bases between them. Looked up from germline, CDR1 is SQVTM and CDR2 is ANQGSEA. The CDR3 is CSVEVPGLETQYF. In DNA, the CDR3 is TGCAGCGTTGAAGTGCCGGGGTTAGAGACCCAGTACTTC.

The chain couples TRBV3-1 (or the pseudogene TRBV3-2) to TRBJ2-6; 8 nucleotides align to TRBD1. CDR1 is LGHDT and CDR2 is YNNKEL in the germline V gene (reference sequence). The CDR3 runs to 19 residues. V gave up 4 bases and J gave up 1 base; unmatched junction bases: 12. CDR3 sequence: CASSRQRATGGSGANVLTF. CDR3 nucleotide sequence: TGTGCCAGCAGCCGACAAAGAGCAACAGGGGGATCTGGGGCCAACGTCCTGACTTTC.

CDR3 DNA: TGTGCCTGGGATGGACAGATCACTGAAGCTTTCTTT. Protein: CAWDGQITEAFF. The rearrangement uses TRBV30 and TRBJ1-1; a weak D match, TRBD1 (6 bases). The V and J ends lost 5 bases and 4 bases respectively, with 11 bases between them. CDR1 is GTSNPN, CDR2 SVGIG, per germline (reference sequence). The CDR3 length is 12 residues.

This clone was seen once. The gene calls are TRBV9 and TRBJ2-3; 8 bases are a match to TRBD1. J gave up 0 bases and V 3 bases, and 0 bases lay outside the gene matches. This CDR3 has 14 residues. CDR1 is SGDLS and CDR2 is YYNGEE in the germline V gene. This CDR3 reads CASSGTGSTDTQYF. In nucleotides, the CDR3 is TGTGCCAGCAGCGGGACAGGGAGCACAGATACGCAGTATTTT.

The chain employs TRBV7-3 and TRBJ2-1, with D possibly being TRBD2 (5 bases). Trimming stripped 4 bases from V and 3 bases from J, with 7 bases between. The CDR3 sequence is 13 residues long. Per the germline V gene, CDR1 is SGHTA and CDR2 is FQGTGA. This CDR3 reads CASSSTSYNEQFF. The CDR3 region has the DNA TGTGCCAGCAGCTCCACTAGCTACAATGAGCAGTTCTTC.

This clone has just one count. The rearrangement joins TRBV28 to TRBJ2-2, with 9 bases matching TRBD2. Germline CDR1 reads MDHEN; CDR2 reads SYDVKM. Trimming took 5 bases from V and 1 from J; bases not matched to a gene: 5. The CDR3 totals 16 residues. The CDR3: CASSPRTSENTGELFF. The DNA for the CDR3 is TGTGCCAGCAGTCCTAGGACTAGCGAGAACACCGGGGAGCTGTTTTTT.

This chain joins TRBV7-2 and TRBJ1-2, with a weak D call TRBD1 (6 bases). The V and J ends lost 5 bases and 0 bases respectively, with 22 bases between them. Germline lookup yields CDR1 SGHTA and CDR2 FQGNSA. This CDR3 comprises 18 residues. The CDR3 here is CASSPWGGLITSNYGYTF. Here the CDR3 DNA reads TGTGCCAGCAGCCCCTGGGGGGGGCTTATAACATCTAACTATGGCTACACCTTC.

The CDR3 nucleotides read TGCGCCAGCAGCAGGGTCGGGGATTCCAATCAGCCCCAGCATTTT. Its protein is CASSRVGDSNQPQHF. This rearrangement joins TRBV5-1 to TRBJ1-5; unclear D gene. CDR3 length: 15 amino acids. Trimming cost V 4 bases and J 3 bases, with 14 bases left between them. CDR1 SGHRS and CDR2 YFSETQ come from the germline V gene.

This chain joins TRBV24-1 and TRBJ2-1, with TRBD2 as a possible D gene (5 bases). The CDR3 loop spans 15 amino acids. The V end lost 4 bases, the J end lost 0 bases, and 9 bases lay between the germline ends. CDR1 KGHDR and CDR2 SFDVKD come from the germline V gene. CDR3 sequence reads: CATSETSTSYNEQFF. The CDR3 bases are TGTGCCACCAGTGAAACTAGTACCTCCTACAATGAGCAGTTCTTC.

V gene TRBV20-1 combines with J gene TRBJ1-6; 7 positions agree with TRBD1. CDR1 DFQATT and CDR2 SNEGSKA come from the germline V gene (reference sequence). V shed 3 bases and J 5 bases; nucleotides not matched to a gene: 7. This CDR3 region has 15 residues. This CDR3 is CSASRKGQNNSPLHF. Written as DNA, the CDR3 is TGCAGTGCTAGTCGGAAGGGACAGAATAATTCACCCCTCCACTTT.

The gene calls are TRBV7-2 and TRBJ1-1, with 8 positions matching TRBD1. CDR3 length: 15 amino acids. Germline trimming cut 4 bases from V and 2 bases from J; bases unmatched to any gene: 6. CDR1 is SGHTA, CDR2 FQGNSA, per germline. The CDR3: CASSSQTGVNTEAFF. Written as DNA, the CDR3 is TGTGCCAGCAGCTCCCAGACAGGGGTTAACACTGAAGCTTTCTTT.

J is TRBJ2-5 and V is TRBV4-2; D remains ambiguous. Germline CDR1 is LGHNA and CDR2 is YNFKEQ. The length of the CDR3 is 13 residues. Trimming took off 0 bases at V and 4 bases at J, with 6 bases between the two ends. CDR3 sequence (DNA): TGTGCCAGCAGCCAAGACAGAGGAGAGACCCAGTACTTC. It specifies CASSQDRGETQYF.

The V and J genes are TRBV3-1 (or the pseudogene TRBV3-2) and TRBJ2-7, with 7 bases lining up with TRBD2. V trimming: 2 bases; J trimming: 2 bases; junction bases outside the gene matches: 9. Germline V CDR1 and CDR2: LGHDT, YNNKEL (reference sequence). This CDR3 is 16 amino acids long. The CDR3 bases are TGTGCCAGCAGCCAATTGCGCGCTAGCGGTACCTACGAGCAGTACTTC. Encoded protein: CASSQLRASGTYEQYF.